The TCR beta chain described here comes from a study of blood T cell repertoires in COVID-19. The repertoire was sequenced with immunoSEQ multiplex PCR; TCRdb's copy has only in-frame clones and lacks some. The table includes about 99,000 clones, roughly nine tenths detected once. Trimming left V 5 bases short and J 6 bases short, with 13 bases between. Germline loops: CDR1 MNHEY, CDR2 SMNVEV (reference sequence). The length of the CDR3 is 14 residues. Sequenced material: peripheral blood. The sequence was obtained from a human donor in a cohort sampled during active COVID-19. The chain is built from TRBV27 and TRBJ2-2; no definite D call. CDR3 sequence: CASSIHGSSGELFF. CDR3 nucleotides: TGTGCCAGCAGTATCCACGGGTCATCCGGGGAGCTGTTTTTT.